One sample yielded the 12 T cell receptor beta chains listed below, sequenced in a study of cytomegalovirus exposure and HLA in healthy donors. Researchers ran the PCR with 60 Vbeta and 13 Jbeta primers. Some clones are missing from TCRdb's copy, which holds only in-frame ones; the method was immunoSEQ multiplex PCR. The table lists under 250,000 clones, roughly 85% of them singletons. Sequenced: PBMCs. The receptors originated from a woman under 40 in good health and CMV-seropositive.

The chain employs TRBV4-2 and TRBJ1-2; no clear D. The V gene lost 1 base and the J gene lost 3 bases, with 9 bases spanning the gap. This CDR3 spans 14 amino acids. CDR1 and CDR2 from the germline V gene are LGHNA and YNFKEQ. CDR3 sequence (DNA): TGTGCCAGCAGCCAAGGGTGGGGAGACTATGGCTACACCTTC. Amino acids: CASSQGWGDYGYTF.

V and J are TRBV4-1 and TRBJ1-1; D unresolved. Trimming left V 2 bases short and J 0 bases short, with 13 bases between. The CDR3 loop spans 16 amino acids. CDR1 and CDR2 (germline): MGHRA, YSYEKL. The CDR3 DNA sequence: TGCGCCAGCAGCCAATCGAGTCCGGGGATGAACACTGAAGCTTTCTTT. As protein: CASSQSSPGMNTEAFF.

The chain combines TRBV11-2 with TRBJ2-1, with 11 bases aligning to TRBD2. The CDR3 spans 15 residues. CDR1 and CDR2 from the germline V gene are SGHAT and FQNNGV. V was clipped by 6 bases and J by 7 bases; unmatched bases: 8. The CDR3 region has the DNA TGTGCCAGCAGTTCCATTAGCGGGAGGGCTAATGAGCAGTTCTTC. This encodes CASSSISGRANEQFF.

The V gene is TRBV18, the J gene TRBJ2-1, with TRBD2 identical over 8 bases. The trim removed 4 bases at V and 5 bases at J, leaving 7 bases unmatched. The CDR3 is 15 amino acids. Germline CDR1 is KGHSH and CDR2 is LQKENI. Written as DNA, the CDR3 is TGTGCCAGCTCACGTACGGGGGGGGCCGACAATGAGCAGTTCTTC. Translated, it gives CASSRTGGADNEQFF.

This clone has just a few counts. The J gene is TRBJ2-1, the V gene TRBV10-3; 10 positions agree with TRBD2. With 2 bases clipped from V and 8 bases from J, the junction kept 6 bases outside the gene matches. From germline, CDR1 is ENHRY and CDR2 SYGVKD. The CDR3 has 15 residues. CDR3 loop: CAISEKSGRAYEQFF. CDR3 sequence (DNA): TGTGCCATCAGTGAGAAAAGCGGGAGGGCCTATGAGCAGTTCTTC.

Written as DNA, the CDR3 is TGTGCCGTCTTTTCCGTCGAGGACACTGAAGCTTTCTTT. Protein product: CAVFSVEDTEAFF. This chain joins TRBV6-5 and TRBJ1-1; no clear D. Looked up from germline, CDR1 is MNHEY and CDR2 is SVGAGI. V lost 11 bases and J lost 3, with 16 bases in between. This CDR3 contains 13 residues.

The rearrangement joins TRBV5-4 to TRBJ1-2; 10 bases are a match to TRBD1. The CDR3 totals 14 residues. Per the germline V gene, CDR1 is SGHNT and CDR2 is YYREEE (reference sequence). V lost 5 bases and J lost 8; bases outside the gene matches: 9. DNA of the CDR3: TGTGCCAGCAGGTGGGGACAGGGGATGAGCGGCTACACCTTC. Amino acids: CASRWGQGMSGYTF.

The chain carries TRBV6-5 and TRBJ1-6; 9 positions agree with TRBD1. V lost 4 bases to trimming and J lost 6 bases; unmatched junction nucleotides: 7. The CDR3 totals 16 residues. Germline CDR1 and CDR2: MNHEY and SVGAGI. Written as DNA, the CDR3 is TGTGCCAGCAGTTCTGGACAGGGGATTTTTAATTCACCCCTCCACTTT. Amino acids: CASSSGQGIFNSPLHF.

The V gene is TRBV7-9, the J gene TRBJ1-6; 7 nucleotides agree with TRBD1. The V segment lost 5 bases and the J segment 9 bases; nucleotides outside the gene matches: 10. Germline lookup yields CDR1 SEHNR and CDR2 FQNEAQ (reference sequence). There are 15 residues in the CDR3. Here the CDR3 DNA reads TGTGCCAGCAGCCCCGCTACAGGGGTGGGTTCACCCCTCCACTTT. Amino acid sequence: CASSPATGVGSPLHF. Full variable domain (missing parts from reference TRBV7-9 and TRBJ1-6): DTGVSQNPRHKITKRGQNVTFRCDPISEHNRLYWYRQTLGQGPEFLTYFQNEAQLEKSRLLSDRFSAERPKGSFSTLEIQRTEQGDSAMYLCASSPATGVGSPLHFGNGTRLTVT.

The V gene is TRBV10-2, the J gene TRBJ2-1; D gene ambiguous. The CDR3 is 12 residues long. Germline V lookup: CDR1 WSHSY, CDR2 SAAADI. V lost 7 bases to trimming and J lost 3 bases, with 7 bases between them. CDR3 in DNA: TGCGCCAGCACCCGGAGCTACAATGAGCAGTTCTTC. Encoded protein: CASTRSYNEQFF.

The chain employs TRBV5-1 and TRBJ1-5; D unresolved. This CDR3 region has 17 residues. V gave up 1 base and J gave up 4 bases, with 18 bases separating them. Germline V gene sequence: CDR1 SGHRS, CDR2 YFSETQ. The CDR3, as DNA: TGCGCCAGCAGCTTGCCCCCCTATGTTTCGCGAAATCAGCCCCAGCATTTT. Its translation: CASSLPPYVSRNQPQHF. The variable domain in full, completed from reference TRBV5-1 and TRBJ1-5, reads KAGVTQTPRYLIKTRGQQVTLSCSPISGHRSVSWYQQTPGQGLQFLFEYFSETQRNKGNFPGRFSGRQFSNSRSEMNVSTLELGDSALYLCASSLPPYVSRNQPQHFGDGTRLSIL.

This sequence joins TRBV29-1 and TRBJ1-3; 10 positions agree with TRBD1. The ends lost 5 bases at V and 2 bases at J; junction bases unmatched: 6. Looked up from germline, CDR1 is SQVTM and CDR2 is ANQGSEA. The CDR3 is 15 amino acids. The CDR3 DNA sequence: TGCAGCGTTTCCCGACAGGGGGCGCCTGGAAACACCATATATTTT. Encoded protein: CSVSRQGAPGNTIYF. Filled out from reference TRBV29-1 and TRBJ1-3, the complete variable domain reads SAVISQKPSRDICQRGTSLTIQCQVDSQVTMMFWYRQQPGQSLTLIATANQGSEATYESGFVIDKFPISRPNLTFSTLTVSNMSPEDSSIYLCSVSRQGAPGNTIYFGEGSWLTVV.